One sample yielded the 2 T cell receptor beta chains listed below, sequenced in a study of lymphopenia after photon versus proton radiotherapy. Generated by immunoSEQ multiplex PCR, the TCRdb table keeps only in-frame clones and is missing some. Of roughly 76,000 clones listed, 92% are singletons. Sequences were derived from peripheral blood, sampled from a patient treated with photon-based radiotherapy. The source of these receptors is a woman aged 40 to 50 with cholangiocarcinoma.

This chain joins TRBV18 and TRBJ2-3; TRBD2 matches 8 bases. The CDR3 covers 15 residues. The trim removed 6 bases at V and 0 bases at J, leaving 5 bases unmatched. The germline gives CDR1 KGHSH, CDR2 LQKENI. The CDR3 DNA follows: TGTGCCAGCTCGCTAGCTAGCGGGAGCACAGATACGCAGTATTTT. It is translated as CASSLASGSTDTQYF.

V is TRBV29-1 and J is TRBJ2-1; 9 bases line up with TRBD2. The CDR3 runs to 14 residues. Trimming at V came to 4 bases and at J to 5 bases, leaving 6 bases not matched to a gene. Per germline, CDR1 SQVTM and CDR2 ANQGSEA. CDR3 sequence reads: CSVGSLAGNNEQFF. The CDR3 bases are TGCAGCGTTGGAAGTCTAGCGGGGAACAATGAGCAGTTCTTC.